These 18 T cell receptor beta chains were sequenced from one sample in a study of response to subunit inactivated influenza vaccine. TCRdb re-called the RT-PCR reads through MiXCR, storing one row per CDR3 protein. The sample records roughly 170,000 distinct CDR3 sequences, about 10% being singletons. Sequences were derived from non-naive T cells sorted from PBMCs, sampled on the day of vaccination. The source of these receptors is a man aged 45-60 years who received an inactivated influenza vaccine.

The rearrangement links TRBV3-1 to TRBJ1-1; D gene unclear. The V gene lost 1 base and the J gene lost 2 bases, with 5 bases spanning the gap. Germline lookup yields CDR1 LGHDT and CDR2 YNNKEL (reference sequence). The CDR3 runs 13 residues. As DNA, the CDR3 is TGTGCCAGCAGCCAAGTCGTTAACACTGAAGCTTTCTTT. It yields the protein CASSQVVNTEAFF.

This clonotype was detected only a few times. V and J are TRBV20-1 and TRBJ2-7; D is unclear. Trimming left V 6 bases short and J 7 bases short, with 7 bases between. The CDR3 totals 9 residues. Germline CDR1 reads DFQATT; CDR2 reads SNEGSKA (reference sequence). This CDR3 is CSAPFEQYF. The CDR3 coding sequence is TGCAGTGCCCCTTTTGAGCAGTACTTC.

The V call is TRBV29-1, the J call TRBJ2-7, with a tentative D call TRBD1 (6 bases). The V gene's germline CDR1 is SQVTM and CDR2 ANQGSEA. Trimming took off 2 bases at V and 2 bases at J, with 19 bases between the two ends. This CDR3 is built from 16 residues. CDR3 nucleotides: TGCAGCGTTGAAAGTAGGCAGGGACATACCCCCTACGAGCAGTACTTC. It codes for CSVESRQGHTPYEQYF.

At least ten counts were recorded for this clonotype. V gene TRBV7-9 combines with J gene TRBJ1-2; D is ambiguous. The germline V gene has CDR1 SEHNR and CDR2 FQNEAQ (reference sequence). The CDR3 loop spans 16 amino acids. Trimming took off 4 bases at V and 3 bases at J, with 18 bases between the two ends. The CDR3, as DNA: TGTGCCAGCAGCTCACTTTATTTTTCCCCCGACTATGGCTACACCTTC. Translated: CASSSLYFSPDYGYTF.

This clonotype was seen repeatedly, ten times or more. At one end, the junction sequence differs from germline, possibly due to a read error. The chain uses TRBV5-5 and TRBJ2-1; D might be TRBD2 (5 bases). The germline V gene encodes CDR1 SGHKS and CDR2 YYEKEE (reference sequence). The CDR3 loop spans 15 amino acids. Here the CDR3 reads CASSSAKLDNLAVVF. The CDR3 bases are TGTGCCAGCAGCTCCGCGAAGTTAGATAACCTAGCAGTGGTCTTC.

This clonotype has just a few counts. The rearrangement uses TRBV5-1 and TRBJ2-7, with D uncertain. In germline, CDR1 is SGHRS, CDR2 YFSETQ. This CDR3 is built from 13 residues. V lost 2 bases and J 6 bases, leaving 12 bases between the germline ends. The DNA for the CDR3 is TGCGCCAGCAGCTTTAAGGGATCGGGCGAGCAGTACTTC. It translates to CASSFKGSGEQYF.

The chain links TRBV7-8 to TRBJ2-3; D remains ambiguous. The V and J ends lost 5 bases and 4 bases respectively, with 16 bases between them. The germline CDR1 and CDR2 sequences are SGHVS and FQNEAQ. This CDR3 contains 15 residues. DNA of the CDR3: TGTGCCAGCAGCCGACAACCTAGTTCAGCAGATACGCAGTATTTT. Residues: CASSRQPSSADTQYF. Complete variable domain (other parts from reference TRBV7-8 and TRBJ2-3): GAGVSQSPRYKVAKRGQDVALRCDPISGHVSLFWYQQALGQGPEFLTYFQNEAQLDKSGLPSDRFFAERPEGSVSTLKIQRTQQEDSAVYLCASSRQPSSADTQYFGPGTRLTVL.

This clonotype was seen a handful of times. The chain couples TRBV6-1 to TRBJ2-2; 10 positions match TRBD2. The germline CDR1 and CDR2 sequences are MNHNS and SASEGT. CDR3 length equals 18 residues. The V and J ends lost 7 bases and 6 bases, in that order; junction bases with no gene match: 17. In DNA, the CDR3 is TGTGCCAGCATGAGAAGCGGGGGGGCCGCGGTGTTCGCCGGGGAGCTGTTTTTT. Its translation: CASMRSGGAAVFAGELFF.

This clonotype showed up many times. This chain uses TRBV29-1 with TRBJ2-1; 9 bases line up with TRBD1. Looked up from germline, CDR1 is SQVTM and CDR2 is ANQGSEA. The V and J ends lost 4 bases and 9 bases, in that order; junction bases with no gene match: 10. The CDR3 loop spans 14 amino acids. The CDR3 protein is CSVVRTGVTGEQFF. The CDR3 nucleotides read TGCAGCGTTGTCCGGACAGGGGTCACCGGTGAGCAGTTCTTC.

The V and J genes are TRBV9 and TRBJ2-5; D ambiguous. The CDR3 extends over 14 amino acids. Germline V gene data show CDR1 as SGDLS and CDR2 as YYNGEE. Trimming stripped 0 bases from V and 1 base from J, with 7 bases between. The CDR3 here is CASSVGPGQETQYF. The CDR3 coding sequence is TGTGCCAGCAGCGTAGGACCGGGCCAAGAGACCCAGTACTTC. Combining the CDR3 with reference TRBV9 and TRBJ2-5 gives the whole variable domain DSGVTQTPKHLITATGQRVTLRCSPRSGDLSVYWYQQSLDQGLQFLIQYYNGEERAKGNILERFSAQQFPDLHSELNLSSLELGDSALYFCASSVGPGQETQYFGPGTRLLVL.

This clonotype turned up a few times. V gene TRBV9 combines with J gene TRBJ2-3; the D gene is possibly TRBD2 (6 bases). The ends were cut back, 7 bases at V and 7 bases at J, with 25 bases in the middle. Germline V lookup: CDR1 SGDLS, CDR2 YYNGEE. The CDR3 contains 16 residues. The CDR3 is CASSQGGAARGNTQYF. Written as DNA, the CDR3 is TGTGCCAGCTCTCAGGGCGGGGCGGCCCGGGGAAATACGCAGTATTTT.

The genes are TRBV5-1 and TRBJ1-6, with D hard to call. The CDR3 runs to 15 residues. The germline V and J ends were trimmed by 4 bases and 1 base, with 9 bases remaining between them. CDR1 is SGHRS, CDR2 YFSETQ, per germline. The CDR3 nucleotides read TGCGCCAGCAGCCCCGGAATATCCTATAATTCACCCCTCCACTTT. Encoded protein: CASSPGISYNSPLHF.

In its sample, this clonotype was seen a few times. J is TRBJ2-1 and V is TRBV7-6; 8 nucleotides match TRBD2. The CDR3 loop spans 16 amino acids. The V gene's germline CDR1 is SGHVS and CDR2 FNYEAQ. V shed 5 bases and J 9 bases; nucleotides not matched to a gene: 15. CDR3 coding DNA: TGTGCCAGCAGCCAGGCCCGGGGGGGCCTAGGTGCTGAGCAGTTCTTC. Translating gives CASSQARGGLGAEQFF.

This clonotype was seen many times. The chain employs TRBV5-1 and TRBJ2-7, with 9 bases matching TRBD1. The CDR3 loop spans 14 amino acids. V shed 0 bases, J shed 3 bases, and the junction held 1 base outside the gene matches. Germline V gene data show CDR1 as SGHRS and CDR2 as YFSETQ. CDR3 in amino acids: CASSLDRGHYEQYF. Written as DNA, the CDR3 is TGCGCCAGCAGCTTGGACAGGGGGCACTACGAGCAGTACTTC.

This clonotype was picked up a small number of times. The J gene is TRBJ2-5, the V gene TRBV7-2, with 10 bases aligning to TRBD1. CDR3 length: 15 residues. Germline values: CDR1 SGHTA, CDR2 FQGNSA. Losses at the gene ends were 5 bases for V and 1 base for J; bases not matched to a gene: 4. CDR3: CASSPGQGFQETQYF. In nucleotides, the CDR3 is TGTGCCAGCAGCCCGGGACAGGGGTTCCAAGAGACCCAGTACTTC.

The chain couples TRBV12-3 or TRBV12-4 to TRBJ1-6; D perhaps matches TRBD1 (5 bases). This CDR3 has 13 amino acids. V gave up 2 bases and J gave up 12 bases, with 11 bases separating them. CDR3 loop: CASSLRGEGPLHF. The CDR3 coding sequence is TGTGCCAGCAGTTTAAGGGGAGAGGGACCCCTCCACTTT.

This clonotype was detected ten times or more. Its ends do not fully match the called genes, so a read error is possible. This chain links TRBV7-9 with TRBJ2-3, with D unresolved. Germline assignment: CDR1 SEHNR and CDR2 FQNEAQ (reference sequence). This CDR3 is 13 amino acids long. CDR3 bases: TGTGCCAGCAGCTTAGAAGTCCCGGGCCCGCTACATTTT. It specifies CASSLEVPGPLHF.

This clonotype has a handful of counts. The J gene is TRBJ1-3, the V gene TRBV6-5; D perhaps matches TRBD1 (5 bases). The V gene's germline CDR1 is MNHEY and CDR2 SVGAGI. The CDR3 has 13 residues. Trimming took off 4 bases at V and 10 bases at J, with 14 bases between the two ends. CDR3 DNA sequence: TGTGCCAGCAGTTCCGGGGACCGAAGAACCATATATTTT. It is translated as CASSSGDRRTIYF.